Sequencing of this T cell receptor (beta chain) was carried out in a study of breast tumors, draining lymph nodes, adjacent tissues. General study results and limits: Tumor repertoires ranked between lymph nodes and nontumor tissue in diversity, with V and J gene preferences. The lymph node origin of tumor T cells was framed as consistent with a hypothesis, not demonstrated.

This clonotype was seen many times. Its antigen is still unknown. Breast cancer patients provided tissue from their axillary draining lymph nodes. TCRdb recomputed calls from the multiplex PCR reads with MiXCR, one row per CDR3 protein. The sample records tens of thousands of distinct CDR3 sequences, more than 25% being singletons. V was clipped by 5 bases and J by 3 bases; unmatched bases: 10. This CDR3 is built from 15 residues. This chain connects TRBV12-3 or TRBV12-4 to TRBJ2-7, with TRBD1 identical over 7 bases. The sample was axillary lymph node tissue. This clonotype originated in a female donor with breast cancer. Some clones in this sample may be carry-over from other donors' samples. CDR3 nucleotide sequence: TGTGCCAGCAGTCCGGCACGGGACAGAGACTACGAGCAGTACTTC. The encoded protein is CASSPARDRDYEQYF.